This is a list of T cell receptor beta chains from one sample in a study of human CD8 memory T cell subsets. TCRdb re-called the 5' RACE reads; every CDR3 protein appears as one record, without DNA. The sample yields around 5,400 distinct CDR3 sequences, of which the top ten take up roughly a sixth. The sequenced sample was CD8+ T cells from PBMCs. These receptors were taken from a human donor in good health. The CDR3 runs from the conserved cysteine through the conserved F or W. The size entry is marked missing in some rows and otherwise reads once, few, many or a size class.

j_gene | abundance | v_gene | CDR3aa
TRBJ2-1 | NA | TRBV12-3/TRBV12-4 | CASSLGGILHNEQFF
TRBJ2-7 | NA | TRBV6-6 | CASSLGLAEQYF
TRBJ2-1 | NA | TRBV7-9 | CASSPAILSYNEQFF
TRBJ2-2 | NA | TRBV15 | CATSRVLGGRAGELFF
TRBJ2-1 | medium-sized | TRBV6-2/TRBV6-3 | CASSYSLLGGLYNEQFF
TRBJ2-2 | NA | TRBV7-9 | CASSPLSGQGAAGELFF
TRBJ1-3 | NA | TRBV2 | CASSTGHSGNTIYF
TRBJ2-1 | NA | TRBV7-9 | CASSSPKAQFF
TRBJ2-7 | NA | TRBV7-9 | CASSDTDKSFYEQYF
TRBJ2-1 | medium-sized | TRBV28 | CASRETSAYYNDQFF
TRBJ2-7 | NA | TRBV4-2 | CASAGALYEQYF
TRBJ2-7 | NA | TRBV9 | CASSGTSGSSYEQYF
TRBJ1-1 | medium-sized | TRBV28 | CASSLLKETEAFF
TRBJ1-4 | NA | TRBV25-1 | CASSDRGEKLFF
TRBJ1-1 | NA | TRBV5-1 | CASSLAGTGEAFF
TRBJ2-1 | NA | TRBV20-1 | CSARVLDSGVYNEQFF
TRBJ2-7 | medium-sized | TRBV28 | CASSLLDEQYF
TRBJ1-2 | NA | TRBV5-6 | CASSPYIRPGGNYGYTF
TRBJ2-1 | NA | TRBV2 | CASSPPRSNEQFF
TRBJ1-3 | NA | TRBV9 | CASSPTVSGNTIYF
TRBJ2-7 | NA | TRBV12-3/TRBV12-4 | CASSPGAEQYF
TRBJ1-4 | medium-sized | TRBV28 | CASSSGLKIGATNEKLFF
TRBJ1-2 | medium-sized | TRBV29-1 | CSVEVGGIYGYTF
TRBJ2-2 | medium-sized | TRBV9 | CASSPRTSGMNTGELFF
TRBJ1-2 | medium-sized | TRBV7-9 | CASSAGTNYGYTF
TRBJ2-3 | NA | TRBV11-2 | CASSWTDTQYF
TRBJ2-7 | large | TRBV3-1 | CASSFGDSYEQYF
TRBJ2-3 | NA | TRBV6-6 | CASSYSQEAARTDTQYF
TRBJ1-2 | medium-sized | TRBV21-1 | CASSSRQGNYGYTF
TRBJ1-1 | NA | TRBV7-9 | CASSPGPYRANTEAFF
TRBJ1-2 | NA | TRBV3-1 | CASSQGLPAYGYTF
TRBJ2-2 | NA | TRBV6-5 | CASSTGRGRATGELFF
TRBJ2-1 | NA | TRBV29-1 | CSVAEDLEENEQFF
TRBJ1-5 | medium-sized | TRBV18 | CASSPNEPSANQPQHF
TRBJ2-2 | NA | TRBV18 | CASSPLDDGTGELFF
TRBJ1-5 | NA | TRBV6-2/TRBV6-3 | CASSLRGGQPQHF